The 21 T cell receptor beta chains below were found in one sample sequenced in a study of shared clonotypes between healthy human individuals. Sequenced by immunoSEQ multiplex PCR; TCRdb stores in-frame clones only, minus some. This repertoire shows 550,000 to 800,000 clones, over 65% found once; its top ten account for 1.5% to 2%. The specimen sequenced was memory CD4+ T cells sorted from blood. Subset given: CD45RA-negative fraction. The source is a woman in her 30s in good health.

This chain joins TRBV5-1 and TRBJ2-7, with a tentative D call TRBD2 (5 bases). The CDR3 sequence is 13 residues long. Germline V gene data show CDR1 as SGHRS and CDR2 as YFSETQ. V lost 5 bases to trimming and J lost 10 bases, with 19 bases between them. CDR3: CASSYGESYSQYF. CDR3 sequence (DNA): TGCGCCAGCAGTTATGGGGAGTCCTACTCACAGTACTTC.

This clone was observed a single time. The chain links TRBV5-1 to TRBJ2-7; perhaps TRBD2 as D (5 bases). The CDR3 runs 15 residues. V lost 5 bases to trimming and J lost 3 bases, with 18 bases between them. Germline V gives CDR1 SGHRS, CDR2 YFSETQ. The CDR3 reads CASSSGAGADYEQYF. CDR3 nucleotide sequence: TGCGCCAGCAGTTCGGGCGCGGGCGCGGACTACGAGCAGTACTTC.

For this clone: Other DNA variants within this sample encode the same CDR3. The gene calls are TRBV2 and TRBJ1-1; D not resolved. Between the trimmed V and J ends, which lost 4 bases and 0 bases, there was a span of 6 bases. This CDR3 region has 13 residues. From germline, CDR1 is SNHLY and CDR2 FYNNEI. Written as DNA, the CDR3 is TGTGCCAGCAGTGGCGACCTGAACACTGAAGCTTTCTTT. Its protein product is CASSGDLNTEAFF.

This clone has only one observation. This CDR3 is also generated by other DNA sequences in the sample. The chain recombines TRBV9 with TRBJ2-5; no clear D gene. Germline values: CDR1 SGDLS, CDR2 YYNGEE. This CDR3 comprises 13 residues. Trimming pared 0 bases from V and 2 bases from J, leaving 5 bases between. The DNA of the CDR3 is TGTGCCAGCAGCGTAGGGGGTCAAGAGACCCAGTACTTC. It encodes CASSVGGQETQYF.

The chain has TRBV7-9 and TRBJ2-7; maybe TRBD2 (6 bases). Trimming left V 3 bases short and J 0 bases short, with 15 bases between. CDR1 is SEHNR, CDR2 FQNEAQ, per germline (reference sequence). This CDR3 comprises 16 residues. The CDR3, as DNA: TGTGCCAGCAGCTTTTTCGGAAGCGGGCGCTCCTACGAGCAGTACTTC. Its protein is CASSFFGSGRSYEQYF.

The J gene is TRBJ2-7, the V gene TRBV19; D is undetermined. This CDR3 contains 15 residues. V was pared by 6 bases and J by 3 bases, with 18 bases between. Looked up from germline, CDR1 is LNHDA and CDR2 is SQIVND (reference sequence). As DNA, the CDR3 is TGTGCCAGTAGCCTCGGACCAGCTCCAAACTACGAGCAGTACTTC. Its translation is CASSLGPAPNYEQYF.

This clone was seen a few times. The chain carries TRBV11-2 and TRBJ2-1; D is uncertain. The CDR3 spans 12 residues. V was shortened by 4 bases and J by 10 bases, with 11 bases between the two germline ends. The germline V gene has CDR1 SGHAT and CDR2 FQNNGV. CDR3: CASSSSRWEQFF. CDR3 nucleotides: TGTGCCAGCAGCTCCTCCCGGTGGGAGCAGTTCTTC.

The chain uses TRBV10-1 and TRBJ2-1, with TRBD2 matching 11 bases. CDR1 and CDR2 (germline): WNHNN, SYGVQD (reference sequence). The CDR3 length is 16 residues. Germline trimming cut 0 bases from V and 5 bases from J; bases unmatched to any gene: 3. CDR3 sequence (DNA): TGCGCCAGCAGTGAGTCTTCGACTAGCGGGAACAATGAGCAGTTCTTC. As protein: CASSESSTSGNNEQFF.

V usage is TRBV10-3 and J usage is TRBJ2-3, with TRBD2 matching 7 bases. Germline assignment: CDR1 ENHRY and CDR2 SYGVKD. CDR3 size: 15 residues. J gave up 2 bases and V 0 bases, and 2 bases lay outside the gene matches. Here the CDR3 reads CAISESRDYTDTQYF. In nucleotides, the CDR3 is TGTGCCATCAGTGAGTCCCGGGACTACACAGATACGCAGTATTTT.

The sample holds many counts of this clone. This chain uses TRBV7-9 with TRBJ2-1; 8 positions match TRBD2. From germline, CDR1 is SEHNR and CDR2 FQNEAQ (reference sequence). V lost 8 bases and J lost 7; bases outside the gene matches: 7. The CDR3 runs to 13 residues. The CDR3 loop reads CASGKREINEQFF. The CDR3 nucleotides are TGTGCCAGCGGCAAGCGGGAGATAAATGAGCAGTTCTTC.

In DNA form, the CDR3 reads TGTGCCAGCAGCCCGCGAACAGAGGAACCCACTTACGAGCAGTACTTC. Residues: CASSPRTEEPTYEQYF. The gene calls are TRBV7-9 and TRBJ2-7; no firm D call. CDR1 and CDR2 (germline): SEHNR, FQNEAQ (reference sequence). Between the trimmed V and J ends, which lost 5 bases and 4 bases, there was a span of 21 bases. This CDR3 is 16 amino acids long.

This clone was counted once. The chain combines TRBV28 with TRBJ2-1; TRBD1 agrees at 12 bases. Germline V gene sequence: CDR1 MDHEN, CDR2 SYDVKM. The CDR3 spans 19 residues. Trimming took 3 bases from V and 0 from J; bases not matched to a gene: 9. This CDR3 is CASSFAGTGGLHSYNEQFF. In nucleotides, the CDR3 is TGTGCCAGCAGTTTTGCCGGGACAGGGGGCCTACACTCCTACAATGAGCAGTTCTTC.

A remark on this clone: The sample holds other DNA sequences that translate to the same CDR3. The rearrangement links TRBV2 to TRBJ1-5; possible D gene TRBD1, 6 bases. This CDR3 comprises 16 residues. CDR1 SNHLY and CDR2 FYNNEI come from the germline V gene. The germline V and J ends were trimmed by 6 bases and 0 bases, with 15 bases remaining between them. The CDR3 coding sequence is TGTGCCAGCAGCCCCGGGACATCTTATAGCAATCAGCCCCAGCATTTT. Amino acid sequence: CASSPGTSYSNQPQHF.

V and J are TRBV4-2 and TRBJ2-7, with 7 bases identical to TRBD2. Unmatched junction bases numbered 6, after V lost 0 bases and J lost 4 bases. The CDR3 extends over 15 amino acids. CDR1 and CDR2 (germline): LGHNA, YNFKEQ. The CDR3 nucleotides are TGTGCCAGCAGCCAAGAATGGGAGGGGATATACGAGCAGTACTTC. This gives the protein CASSQEWEGIYEQYF.

The chain has TRBV6-1 and TRBJ1-1; no clear D gene. Germline assignment: CDR1 MNHNS and CDR2 SASEGT. V lost 4 bases and J 5 bases, leaving 17 bases between the germline ends. The CDR3 length is 15 residues. CDR3 DNA sequence: TGTGCCAGCAGTGGGGCTAGAGGGATGTGGACTGAAGCTTTCTTT. Encoded protein: CASSGARGMWTEAFF.

This clone was seen only once. The chain recombines TRBV2 with TRBJ2-5, with D perhaps given as TRBD1 or TRBD2 (5 bases each). The V gene's germline CDR1 is SNHLY and CDR2 FYNNEI. The CDR3 spans 16 residues. Trimming removed 7 bases from V and 4 bases from J, with 22 bases in between. CDR3 residues: CASKDMSGRQLETQYF. Written as DNA, the CDR3 is TGTGCCAGCAAAGATATGAGCGGCCGACAGCTAGAGACCCAGTACTTC.

The chain is built from TRBV5-1 and TRBJ2-3; 7 bases are shared with TRBD2. V was clipped by 0 bases and J by 2 bases; unmatched bases: 9. Germline loops: CDR1 SGHRS, CDR2 YFSETQ. The CDR3 has 17 residues. CDR3 nucleotides: TGCGCCAGCAGCTTGGCCAGGCTAGCGGACCCCACAGATACGCAGTATTTT. Protein product: CASSLARLADPTDTQYF.

DNA of the CDR3: TGCGCCAGCAGCCAAGAAGTAGCAGGGGGCGGATACGAGCAGTACTTC. It encodes CASSQEVAGGGYEQYF. The genes are TRBV4-1 and TRBJ2-7, with 8 bases fitting TRBD1. Germline assignment: CDR1 MGHRA and CDR2 YSYEKL. This CDR3 has 16 amino acids. After removal of 0 bases from V and 4 bases from J, the junction contained 8 bases not matched to a gene.

Regarding this clone: An end of the junction does not agree with germline; a read error may underlie this. The chain combines TRBV9 with TRBJ1-2; 8 bases line up with TRBD1. Germline V lookup: CDR1 SGDLS, CDR2 YYNGEE. This CDR3 spans 16 amino acids. CDR3 DNA: TGTGCCAGCTGCGTTGGACAGGGAATTTCTAACTATGGCTACACCTTC. Its translation: CASCVGQGISNYGYTF. Based on the CDR3 plus reference TRBV9 and TRBJ1-2, the full variable domain is DSGVTQTPKHLITATGQRVTLRCSPRSGDLSVYWYQQSLDQGLQFLIQYYNGEERAKGNILERFSAQQFPDLHSELNLSSLELGDSALYFCASCVGQGISNYGYTFGSGTRLTVV.

This clone was observed once. The V and J genes are TRBV6-5 and TRBJ1-5; perhaps TRBD1 as D (6 bases). Trimming shortened V by 6 bases and J by 4 bases, and 13 bases separated the two germline ends. The germline V gene encodes CDR1 MNHEY and CDR2 SVGAGI. CDR3 length: 14 residues. CDR3 region: CASSPGTPNQPQHF. CDR3 coding DNA: TGTGCCAGCAGCCCCGGGACACCTAATCAGCCCCAGCATTTT.

This sequence joins TRBV18 and TRBJ1-2; TRBD1 might be the D (5 bases). Germline V gives CDR1 KGHSH, CDR2 LQKENI. The ends were cut back, 0 bases at V and 5 bases at J, with 13 bases in the middle. The CDR3 runs to 15 residues. This CDR3 is CASSPPQGLEYGYTF. CDR3 DNA sequence: TGTGCCAGCTCACCACCTCAGGGCCTCGAATATGGCTACACCTTC. The variable domain in full, with the rest retrieved from reference TRBV18 and TRBJ1-2, is NAGVMQNPRHLVRRRGQEARLRCSPMKGHSHVYWYRQLPEEGLKFMVYLQKENIIDESGMPKERFSAEFPKEGPSILRIQQVVRGDSAAYFCASSPPQGLEYGYTFGSGTRLTVV.